A single T cell receptor (beta chain) is shown here with its context. The antigen remains undetermined. These data come from a study of T cell responses to AZD1222 COVID-19 vaccine. The protocol was immunoSEQ multiplex PCR, while the TCRdb copy is restricted to in-frame clones and leaves out a portion. Of around 65,000 clones detected, less than 85% appear once; the ten largest clones hold roughly 25%. Per the germline V gene, CDR1 is SGHKS and CDR2 is YYEKEE (reference sequence). The ends were cut back, 2 bases at V and 5 bases at J, with 10 bases in the middle. The CDR3 spans 13 residues. Findings of the study overall: Dominant CD4 TCR responses targeted spike regions 160-218 and 743-854. Females outnumbered males among donors, who were mostly white British; clonal diversity was possibly underestimated.

The receptor was isolated from an adult who received the AZD1222 COVID-19 vaccine. The specimen comprised peripheral blood, sampled 28 days after the second AZD1222 dose. The rearrangement uses TRBV5-5 and TRBJ2-5; possibly TRBD1 for D (5 bases). The CDR3 bases are TGTGCCAGCAGCTTTCAGGGTGGCGAGACCCAGTACTTC. Protein sequence: CASSFQGGETQYF.